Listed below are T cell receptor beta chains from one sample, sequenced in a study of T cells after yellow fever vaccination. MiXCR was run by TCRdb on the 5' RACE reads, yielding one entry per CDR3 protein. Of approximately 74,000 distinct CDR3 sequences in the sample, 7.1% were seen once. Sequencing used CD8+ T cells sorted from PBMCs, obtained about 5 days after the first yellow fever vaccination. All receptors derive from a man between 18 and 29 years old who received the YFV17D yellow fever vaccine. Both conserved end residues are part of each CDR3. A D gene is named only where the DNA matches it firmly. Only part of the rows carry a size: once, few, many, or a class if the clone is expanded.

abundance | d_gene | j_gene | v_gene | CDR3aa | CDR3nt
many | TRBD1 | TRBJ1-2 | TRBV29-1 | CSVYPLGQGYGYTF | TGCAGCGTTTACCCTCTAGGACAGGGGTATGGCTACACCTTC
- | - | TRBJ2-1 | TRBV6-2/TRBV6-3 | CAIWGYNEQFF | TGTGCCATCTGGGGGTACAATGAGCAGTTCTTC
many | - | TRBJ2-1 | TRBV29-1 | CSVEQGGHEQFF | TGCAGCGTTGAGCAGGGGGGGCATGAGCAGTTCTTC
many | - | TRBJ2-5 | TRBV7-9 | CASSLSVQETQYF | TGTGCCAGCAGCTTGTCAGTGCAAGAGACCCAGTACTTC
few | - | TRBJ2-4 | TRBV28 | CASSYLGSKNIQYF | TGTGCCAGCAGTTATTTGGGCAGTAAAAACATTCAGTACTTC
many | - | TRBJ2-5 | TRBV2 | CASTPRTELQETQYF | TGTGCCAGCACCCCTAGGACCGAGCTACAAGAGACCCAGTACTTC
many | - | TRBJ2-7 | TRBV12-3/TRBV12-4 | CASSFGDPTEQYF | TGTGCCAGCAGCTTTGGGGATCCCACGGAGCAGTACTTC
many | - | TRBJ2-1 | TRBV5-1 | CASSLAVLGDNEQFF | TGCGCCAGCAGCTTGGCGGTCCTCGGGGACAATGAGCAGTTCTTC
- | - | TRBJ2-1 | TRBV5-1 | CASSRRRGWSNNEQFF | TGCGCCAGCAGTAGGCGCAGGGGCTGGAGCAACAATGAGCAGTTCTTC
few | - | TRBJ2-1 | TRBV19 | CASSIAGNEQFF | TGTGCCAGTAGTATAGCGGGGAATGAGCAGTTCTTC
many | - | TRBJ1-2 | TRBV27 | CASSPGGRGYGYTF | TGTGCCAGCAGCCCCGGGGGCCGGGGGTATGGCTACACCTTC
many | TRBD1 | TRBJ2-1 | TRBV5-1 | CASSLGQGVDEQFF | TGCGCCAGCAGCTTGGGGCAGGGGGTAGATGAGCAGTTCTTC
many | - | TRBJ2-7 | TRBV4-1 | CASSQEANLQGYEQYF | TGCGCCAGCAGCCAAGAGGCCAACTTACAGGGCTACGAGCAGTACTTC
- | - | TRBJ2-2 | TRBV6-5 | CASSFPPLAENTGELFF | TGTGCCAGCAGTTTCCCCCCACTAGCAGAGAACACCGGGGAGCTGTTTTTT
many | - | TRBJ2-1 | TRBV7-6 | CASSSDTGYDGNEQFF | TGTGCCAGCAGCTCAGATACAGGGTACGATGGGAATGAGCAGTTCTTC
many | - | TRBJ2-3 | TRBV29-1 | CSVYPAGQDTQYF | TGCAGCGTTTACCCTGCGGGGCAAGATACGCAGTATTTT
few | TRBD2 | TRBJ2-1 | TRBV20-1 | CSALRIAGGNEQFF | TGCAGTGCCCTCCGGATAGCGGGGGGGAATGAGCAGTTCTTC
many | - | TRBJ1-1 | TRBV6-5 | CASSYSRTEAFF | TGTGCCAGCAGTTACTCGCGCACTGAAGCTTTCTTT
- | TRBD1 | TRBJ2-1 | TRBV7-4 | CAFSLGQGPYSYNEQFF | TGTGCCTTCAGTTTGGGACAGGGCCCCTACTCCTACAATGAGCAGTTCTTC
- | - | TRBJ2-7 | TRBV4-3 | CASSQDFSGAYEQYF | TGCGCCAGCAGCCAAGATTTTAGTGGAGCCTACGAGCAGTACTTC
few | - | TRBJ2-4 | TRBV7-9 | CASSSSLAKNIQYF | TGTGCCAGCAGCTCATCCTTAGCCAAAAACATTCAGTACTTC
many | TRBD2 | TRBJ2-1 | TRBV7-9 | CASSLEETSGAYNEQFF | TGTGCCAGCAGCTTAGAGGAGACTAGCGGGGCTTACAATGAGCAGTTCTTC
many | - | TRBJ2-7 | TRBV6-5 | CASSYGPTYEQYF | TGTGCCAGCAGTTACGGTCCTACCTACGAGCAGTACTTC
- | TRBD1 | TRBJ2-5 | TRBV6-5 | CASRLTPGGGVETQYF | TGTGCCAGCAGATTAACTCCAGGGGGCGGAGTGGAGACCCAGTACTTC
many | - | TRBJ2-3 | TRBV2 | CASSDGTRSTDTQYF | TGTGCCAGCAGTGACGGGACCCGAAGCACAGATACGCAGTATTTT
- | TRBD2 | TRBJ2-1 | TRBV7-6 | CASSLLAGGPSEQFF | TGTGCCAGCAGCTTGCTAGCGGGGGGGCCAAGTGAGCAGTTCTTC